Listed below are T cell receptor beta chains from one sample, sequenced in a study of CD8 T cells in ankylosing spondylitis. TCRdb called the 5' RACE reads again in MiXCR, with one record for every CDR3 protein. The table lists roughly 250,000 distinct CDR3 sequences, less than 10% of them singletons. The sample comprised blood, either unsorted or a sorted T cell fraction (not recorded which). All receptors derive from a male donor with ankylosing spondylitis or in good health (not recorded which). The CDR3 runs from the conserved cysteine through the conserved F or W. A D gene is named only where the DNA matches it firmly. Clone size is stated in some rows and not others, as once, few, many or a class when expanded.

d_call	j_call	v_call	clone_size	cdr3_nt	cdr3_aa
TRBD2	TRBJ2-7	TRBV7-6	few	TGTGCCAGCAGCTTAGAATGGGTTAGCGGGGCTAACGAGCAGTACTTC	CASSLEWVSGANEQYF
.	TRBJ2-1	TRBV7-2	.	TGTGCCAGCAGCCCTTCGGGGAGCGGAGGCAATGAGCAGTTCTTC	CASSPSGSGGNEQFF
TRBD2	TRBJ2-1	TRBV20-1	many	TGCAGTGCTAGAGTGGCTAGCGGGGGCTACAATGAGCAGTTCTTC	CSARVASGGYNEQFF
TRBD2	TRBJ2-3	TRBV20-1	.	TGCAGTGCTAGAGCCCGACTAGCGGTTAGCGCAGATACGCAGTATTTT	CSARARLAVSADTQYF
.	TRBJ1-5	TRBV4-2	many	TGTGCCAGCAGCCAAAGCGGACGGATTTTCAATCAGCCCCAGCATTTT	CASSQSGRIFNQPQHF
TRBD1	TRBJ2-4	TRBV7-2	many	TGTGCCAGCAGCTCAGGACAGGGGGCTACAAACATTCAGTACTTC	CASSSGQGATNIQYF
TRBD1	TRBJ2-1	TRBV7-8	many	TGTGCCAGCAGCTTCCCTTTTTGGGAAGGTTACAGGGGCCACAATGAGCAGTTCTTC	CASSFPFWEGYRGHNEQFF
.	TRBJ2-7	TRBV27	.	TGTGCCAGCAGTTTATCGGGCCAGGGTACCGAGCAGTACTTC	CASSLSGQGTEQYF
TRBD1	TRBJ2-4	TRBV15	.	TGTGCCACCAGCAGGATGGGACAGGGTCGAACCAAAAACATTCAGTACTTC	CATSRMGQGRTKNIQYF
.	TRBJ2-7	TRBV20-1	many	TGCAGTGCTTCCTCGAACCTCCGGGCTCACGAGCAGTACTTC	CSASSNLRAHEQYF
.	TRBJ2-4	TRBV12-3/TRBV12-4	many	TGTGCCAGCAGTTTAGGTTCGCAAGTCTCTGTGGAAAACATTCAGTACTTC	CASSLGSQVSVENIQYF
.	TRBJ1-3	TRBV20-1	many	TGCAGTGCTAAGGCCGCAGGGCTGGTTGGGACCATATATTTT	CSAKAAGLVGTIYF
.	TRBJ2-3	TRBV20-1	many	TGCAGTGCTAGAGATAGGGTAGTTAGTACAGATACGCAGTATTTT	CSARDRVVSTDTQYF
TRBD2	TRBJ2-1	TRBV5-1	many	TGCGCCAGCAGCCCGGGGACTAGCGGGATGGATGAGCAGTTCTTC	CASSPGTSGMDEQFF
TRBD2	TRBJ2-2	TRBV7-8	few	TGTGCCAGCAGCGACAGCGGGAGAACCACCGGGGAGCTGTTTTTT	CASSDSGRTTGELFF
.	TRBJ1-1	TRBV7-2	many	TGTGCCAGCAGCCCCCTATTGCTCGTTGAAGCTTTCTTT	CASSPLLLVEAFF
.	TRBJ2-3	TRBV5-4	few	TGTGCCAGCAGCGTAACTAGAGATACGCAGTATTTT	CASSVTRDTQYF
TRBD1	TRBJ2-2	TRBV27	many	TGTGCCAGCGCTTACGACAGGGGTAGCGGGGAGCTGTTTTTT	CASAYDRGSGELFF
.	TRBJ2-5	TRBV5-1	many	TGCGCCAGCAGCCCCAGCATCTCTCAAGAGACCCAGTACTTC	CASSPSISQETQYF
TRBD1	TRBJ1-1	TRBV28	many	TGTGCCAGCAGTTTACCGGGAGGGGGCCTGGACACTGAAGCTTTCTTT	CASSLPGGGLDTEAFF
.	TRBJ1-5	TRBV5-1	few	TGCGCCAGCAGCTTAGGGGGGCTAGACAATCAGCCCCAGCATTTT	CASSLGGLDNQPQHF
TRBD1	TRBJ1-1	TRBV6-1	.	TGTGCCAGCAGCGGGACAGGGGGTTGGAGCACTGAAGCTTTCTTT	CASSGTGGWSTEAFF
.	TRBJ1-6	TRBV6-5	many	TGTGCCAGCAGTTACTCAAAGCTATCGGACACCCGTAATTCACCCCTCCACTTT	CASSYSKLSDTRNSPLHF
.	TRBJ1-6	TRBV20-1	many	TGCAGTGCTAGAGATACAGGGAAATCACCCCTCCACTTT	CSARDTGKSPLHF
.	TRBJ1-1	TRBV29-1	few	TGCAGCGTTCGGGCGGGATTGAACACTGAAGCTTTCTTT	CSVRAGLNTEAFF
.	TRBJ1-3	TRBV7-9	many	TGTGCCAGCAGCTCCTTAGAAACTGGAAACACCATATATTTT	CASSSLETGNTIYF
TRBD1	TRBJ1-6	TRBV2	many	TGTGCCAGCAGGGGTGACTGGGACAGTCATTCACCCCTCCACTTT	CASRGDWDSHSPLHF
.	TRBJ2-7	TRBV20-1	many	TGCAGTGCTAGCGTCCGGGGCTACGAGCAGTACTTC	CSASVRGYEQYF
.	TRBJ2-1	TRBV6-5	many	TGTGCCAGCGGAAAGAATGAGCAGTTCTTC	CASGKNEQFF
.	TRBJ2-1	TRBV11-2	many	TGTGCCAGCAGCTTAGTAAGAGTCGCGGTTACACCAAGGGGTGAGCAGTTCTTC	CASSLVRVAVTPRGEQFF
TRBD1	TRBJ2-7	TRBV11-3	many	TGTGCCAGCAGCGAACAGGGGAGCTCCTACGAGCAGTACTTC	CASSEQGSSYEQYF
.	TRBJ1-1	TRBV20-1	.	TGCAGTGCTAGAGTACAAGGTGCTGTCTTAACTGAAGCTTTCTTT	CSARVQGAVLTEAFF
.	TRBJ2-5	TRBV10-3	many	TGTGCCATCAATTCGGGACGGGCGGACGAGGGAGAGACCCAGTACTTC	CAINSGRADEGETQYF
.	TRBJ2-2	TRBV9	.	TGTGCCAGCAGCGTGTACCGGGACACCGGGGAGCTGTTTTTT	CASSVYRDTGELFF
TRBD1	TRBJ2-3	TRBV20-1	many	TGCAGTGCTAGGGGGGACAGGGCGAACACAGATACGCAGTATTTT	CSARGDRANTDTQYF